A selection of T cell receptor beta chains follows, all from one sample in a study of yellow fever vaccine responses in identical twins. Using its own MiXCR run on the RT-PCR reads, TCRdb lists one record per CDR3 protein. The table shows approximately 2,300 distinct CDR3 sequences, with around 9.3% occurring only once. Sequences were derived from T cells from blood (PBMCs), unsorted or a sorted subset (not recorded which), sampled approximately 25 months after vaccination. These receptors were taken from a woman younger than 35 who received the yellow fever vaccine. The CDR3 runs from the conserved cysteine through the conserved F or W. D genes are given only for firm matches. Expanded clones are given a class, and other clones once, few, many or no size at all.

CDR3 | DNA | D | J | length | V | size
CSAPDSLGSSYEQYF | TGCAGTGCGCCTGATTCACTAGGGTCCTCCTACGAGCAGTACTTC | - | TRBJ2-7 | 15 | TRBV20-1 | -
CASSLEGIYEQYF | TGTGCCAGCAGCTTGGAAGGGATCTACGAGCAGTACTTC | - | TRBJ2-7 | 13 | TRBV5-4 | -
CASSQDRQITGELFF | TGCGCCAGCAGCCAAGATAGACAGATCACCGGGGAGCTGTTTTTT | - | TRBJ2-2 | 15 | TRBV4-1 | -
CASRTAINQPQHF | TGTGCCAGCCGTACAGCGATAAATCAGCCCCAGCATTTT | - | TRBJ1-5 | 13 | TRBV6-1 | few
CASRPVTGTYEQYF | TGCGCCAGCAGGCCGGTCACCGGGACCTACGAGCAGTACTTC | - | TRBJ2-7 | 14 | TRBV4-1 | -
CASSLRPGQGFGELFF | TGTGCCAGCAGTTTAAGGCCGGGACAGGGTTTCGGGGAGCTGTTTTTT | TRBD1 | TRBJ2-2 | 16 | TRBV12-3/TRBV12-4 | -
CASSHALETDTQYF | TGTGCCAGCAGCCACGCCCTGGAGACAGATACGCAGTATTTT | - | TRBJ2-3 | 14 | TRBV6-2/TRBV6-3 | few
CASSDSAETYTEQFF | TGTGCCAGCAGTGACTCGGCGGAGACTTACACTGAGCAGTTCTTC | - | TRBJ2-1 | 15 | TRBV6-4 | -
CASSPGMITGELFF | TGTGCCAGCAGCCCAGGGATGATCACCGGGGAGCTGTTTTTT | - | TRBJ2-2 | 14 | TRBV28 | -
CASSREAAREQYF | TGCGCCAGCAGCCGGGAGGCAGCTCGCGAGCAGTACTTC | TRBD2 | TRBJ2-7 | 13 | TRBV5-1 | few
CASSRDRLPDTGELFF | TGTGCCAGCAGTAGGGACAGGCTGCCGGACACCGGGGAGCTGTTTTTT | TRBD1 | TRBJ2-2 | 16 | TRBV7-9 | few
CASSQYDSYNEQFF | TGCGCCAGCAGCCAATACGACTCGTACAATGAGCAGTTCTTC | - | TRBJ2-1 | 14 | TRBV4-3 | -
CASSLGGAVEKLFF | TGCGCCAGCAGCTTGGGAGGGGCGGTTGAAAAACTGTTTTTT | - | TRBJ1-4 | 14 | TRBV5-1 | -
CASSLGRKAEQYF | TGTGCCAGCAGCTTAGGGCGAAAGGCCGAGCAGTACTTC | - | TRBJ2-7 | 13 | TRBV7-2 | -